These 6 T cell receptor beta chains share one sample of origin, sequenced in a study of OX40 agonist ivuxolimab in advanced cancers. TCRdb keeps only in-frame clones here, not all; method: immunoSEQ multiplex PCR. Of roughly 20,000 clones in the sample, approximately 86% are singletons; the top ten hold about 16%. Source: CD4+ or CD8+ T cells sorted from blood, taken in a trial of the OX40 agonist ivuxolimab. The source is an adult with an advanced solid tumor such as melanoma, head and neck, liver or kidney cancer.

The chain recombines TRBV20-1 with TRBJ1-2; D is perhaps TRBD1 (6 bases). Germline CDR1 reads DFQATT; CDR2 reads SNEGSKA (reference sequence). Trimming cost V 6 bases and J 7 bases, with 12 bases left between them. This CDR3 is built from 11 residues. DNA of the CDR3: TGCAGTGCCACGGACAGTACTGGCTACACCTTC. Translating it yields CSATDSTGYTF.

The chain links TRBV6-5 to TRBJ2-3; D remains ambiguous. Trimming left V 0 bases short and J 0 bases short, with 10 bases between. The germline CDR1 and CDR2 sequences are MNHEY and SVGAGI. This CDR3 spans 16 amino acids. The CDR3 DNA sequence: TGTGCCAGCAGTTACTCTCCCAGGCGGAGCACAGATACGCAGTATTTT. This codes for CASSYSPRRSTDTQYF.

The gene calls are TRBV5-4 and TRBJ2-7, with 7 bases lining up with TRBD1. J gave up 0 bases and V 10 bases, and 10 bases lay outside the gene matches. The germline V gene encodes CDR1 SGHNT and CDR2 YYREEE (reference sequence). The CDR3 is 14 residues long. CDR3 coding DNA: TGTGCCTACAGCACGGACAGGTTCTCCTACGAGCAGTACTTC. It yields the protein CAYSTDRFSYEQYF.

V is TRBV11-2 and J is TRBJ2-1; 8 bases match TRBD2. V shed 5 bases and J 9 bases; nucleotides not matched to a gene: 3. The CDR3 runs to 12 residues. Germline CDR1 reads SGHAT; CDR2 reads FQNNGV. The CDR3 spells CASSPGGPEQFF. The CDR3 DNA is TGTGCCAGCAGCCCGGGGGGGCCTGAGCAGTTCTTC.

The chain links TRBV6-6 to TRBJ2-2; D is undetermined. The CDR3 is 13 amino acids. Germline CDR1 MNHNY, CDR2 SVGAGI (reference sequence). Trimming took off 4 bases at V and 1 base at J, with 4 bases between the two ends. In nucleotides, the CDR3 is TGTGCCAGCAGTTTGGAGAACACCGGGGAGCTGTTTTTT. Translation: CASSLENTGELFF.

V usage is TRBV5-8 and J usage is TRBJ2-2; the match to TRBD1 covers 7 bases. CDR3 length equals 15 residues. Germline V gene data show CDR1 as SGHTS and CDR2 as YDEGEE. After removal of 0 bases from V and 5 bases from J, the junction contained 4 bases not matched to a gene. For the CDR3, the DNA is TGTGCCAGCAGCTTGGCCATCAGGGGGACCGGGGAGCTGTTTTTT. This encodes CASSLAIRGTGELFF.